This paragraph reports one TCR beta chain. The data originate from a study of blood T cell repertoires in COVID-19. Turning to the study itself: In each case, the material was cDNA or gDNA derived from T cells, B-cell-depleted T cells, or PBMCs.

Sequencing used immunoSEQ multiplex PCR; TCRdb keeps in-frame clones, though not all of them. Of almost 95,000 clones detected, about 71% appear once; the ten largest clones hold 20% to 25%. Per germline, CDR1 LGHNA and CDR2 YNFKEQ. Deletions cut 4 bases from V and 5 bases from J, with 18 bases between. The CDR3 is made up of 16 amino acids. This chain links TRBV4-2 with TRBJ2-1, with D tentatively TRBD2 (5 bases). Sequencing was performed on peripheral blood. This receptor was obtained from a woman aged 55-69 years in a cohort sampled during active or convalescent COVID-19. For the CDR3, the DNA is TGTGCCAGCAGCCCCCAGGACTCGTCGTGGGACAATGAGCAGTTCTTC. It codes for CASSPQDSSWDNEQFF.